The next 8 T cell receptor beta chains were all read from a single sample in a study of T cell repertoires in cytomegalovirus infection. TCRdb fed the reads into MiXCR, producing one record per CDR3 protein. Among around 740,000 distinct CDR3 sequences, 35% to 40% were seen once, and the ten largest hold under 3%. Specimen: PBMCs. The receptor source for this set is a human donor in good health (CMV status not recorded). Some clones in this sample may be carry-over from other donors' samples.

The rearrangement joins TRBV7-8 to TRBJ2-1; 7 bases align to TRBD2. Germline CDR1 reads SGHVS; CDR2 reads FQNEAQ. This CDR3 region has 16 residues. J gave up 10 bases and V 0 bases, and 12 bases lay outside the gene matches. Here the CDR3 DNA reads TGTGCCAGCAGCTTAGCTGCGGGGGTGCGACGCGGAGAGCAGTTCTTC. Its protein is CASSLAAGVRRGEQFF.

The sample holds a few counts of this clonotype. This chain links TRBV28 with TRBJ1-2, with a tentative D call TRBD1 (5 bases). V was pared by 5 bases and J by 4 bases, with 23 bases between. The CDR3 has 17 amino acids. Germline CDR1 is MDHEN and CDR2 is SYDVKM. CDR3 in DNA: TGTGCCAGCAGTCCCCAGGCAGGGACCCGGCGCGGCTATGGCTACACCTTC. Its protein is CASSPQAGTRRGYGYTF.

This clonotype has only a few counts. The V call is TRBV20-1, the J call TRBJ1-5; 9 positions agree with TRBD1. Germline lookup yields CDR1 DFQATT and CDR2 SNEGSKA (reference sequence). After removal of 5 bases from V and 7 bases from J, the junction contained 9 bases not matched to a gene. The CDR3 covers 14 residues. In nucleotides, the CDR3 is TGCAGTGCTCGGACGACAGGGGGAGAACAGCCCCAGCATTTT. Translation gives CSARTTGGEQPQHF.

As to this clonotype: This CDR3 is missing its conserved last phenylalanine or tryptophan, likely due to a read error. This chain uses TRBV11-2 with TRBJ1-2, with D uncertain. The CDR3 is 14 residues long. Germline CDR1 reads SGHAT; CDR2 reads FQNNGV. V lost 0 bases, J lost 7 bases, and 12 bases lay in between. In DNA, the CDR3 is TGTGCCAGCAGCTTAGATCGGGTACCACTTGGCTACACCTTA. The encoded protein is CASSLDRVPLGYTL.

A word on this clonotype: At one end the junction does not follow the germline gene, possibly because of a read error. The chain joins TRBV5-4 to TRBJ2-7, with D possibly TRBD1 on 5 matching bases. Germline loops: CDR1 SGHNT, CDR2 YYREEE (reference sequence). The length of the CDR3 is 14 residues. CDR3 coding DNA: TGTGGCAGCAGCTTGTCAGGGTTTTCCTACGAGCAGTACTTC. This codes for CGSSLSGFSYEQYF.

CDR3 nucleotide sequence: TGCAGTGCCCCCCCCCGAGTCTACGAGCAGTACTTC. Its protein product is CSAPPRVYEQYF. V and J are TRBV20-1 and TRBJ2-7; D is unresolved. Per the germline V gene, CDR1 is DFQATT and CDR2 is SNEGSKA (reference sequence). This CDR3 is built from 12 residues. V lost 6 bases and J 3 bases, leaving 12 bases between the germline ends.

This clonotype was seen more than once but under ten times. The rearrangement links TRBV7-2 to TRBJ1-5, with 7 positions matching TRBD1. The junction had 9 bases not matched to a gene; V was cut back by 3 bases and J by 7 bases. The CDR3 is made up of 15 amino acids. CDR1 is SGHTA and CDR2 is FQGNSA in the germline V gene. CDR3 region: CASSFFDRVDQPQHF. The CDR3 nucleotides read TGTGCCAGCAGCTTTTTCGACAGGGTGGACCAGCCCCAGCATTTT.

This clonotype showed up just a few times. This sequence joins TRBV7-9 and TRBJ1-3, with D uncertain. Germline CDR1 reads SEHNR; CDR2 reads FQNEAQ (reference sequence). V was trimmed by 4 bases and J by 0 bases, leaving 16 bases between them. This CDR3 is built from 17 residues. The CDR3 loop is CASSSFRATRSGNTIYF. DNA for the CDR3: TGTGCCAGCAGCTCATTTCGGGCCACCCGCTCTGGAAACACCATATATTTT.